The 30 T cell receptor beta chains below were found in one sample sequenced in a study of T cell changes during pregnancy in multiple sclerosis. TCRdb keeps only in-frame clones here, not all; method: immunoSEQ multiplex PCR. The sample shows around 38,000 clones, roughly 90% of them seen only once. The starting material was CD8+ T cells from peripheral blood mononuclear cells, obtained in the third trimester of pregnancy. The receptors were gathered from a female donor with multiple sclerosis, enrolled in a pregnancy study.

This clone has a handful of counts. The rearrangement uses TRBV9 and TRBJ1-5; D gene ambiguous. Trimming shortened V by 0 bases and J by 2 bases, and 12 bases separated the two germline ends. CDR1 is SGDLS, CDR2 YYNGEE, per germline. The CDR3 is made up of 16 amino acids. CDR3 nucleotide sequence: TGTGCCAGCAGCGTAGCGGCCGCTGAGGGCAATCAGCCCCAGCATTTT. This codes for CASSVAAAEGNQPQHF.

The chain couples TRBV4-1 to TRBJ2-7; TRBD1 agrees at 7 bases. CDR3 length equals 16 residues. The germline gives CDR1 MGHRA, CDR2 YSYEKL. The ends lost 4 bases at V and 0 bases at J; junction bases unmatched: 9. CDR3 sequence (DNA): TGCGCCAGCAGCCTACAGGGGCCCAAAAGCTCCTACGAGCAGTACTTC. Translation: CASSLQGPKSSYEQYF.

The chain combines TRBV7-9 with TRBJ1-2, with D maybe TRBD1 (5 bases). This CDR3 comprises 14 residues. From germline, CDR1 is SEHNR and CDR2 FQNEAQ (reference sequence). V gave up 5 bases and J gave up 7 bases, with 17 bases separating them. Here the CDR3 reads CASSPDGDYIGYTF. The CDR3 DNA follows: TGTGCCAGCAGCCCAGATGGGGACTACATTGGCTACACCTTC.

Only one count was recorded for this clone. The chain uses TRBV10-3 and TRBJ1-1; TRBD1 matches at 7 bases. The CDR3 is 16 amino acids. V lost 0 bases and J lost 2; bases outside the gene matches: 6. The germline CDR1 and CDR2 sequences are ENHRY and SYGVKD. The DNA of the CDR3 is TGTGCCATCAGTGAGTCGGCGGGACAGAAAAACACTGAAGCTTTCTTT. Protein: CAISESAGQKNTEAFF.

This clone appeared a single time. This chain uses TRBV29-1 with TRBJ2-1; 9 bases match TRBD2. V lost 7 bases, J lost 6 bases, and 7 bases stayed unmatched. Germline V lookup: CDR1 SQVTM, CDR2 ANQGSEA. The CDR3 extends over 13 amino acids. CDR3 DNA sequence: TGCAGCGGCTTAGCGGGAGCGGGCAATGAGCAGTTCTTC. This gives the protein CSGLAGAGNEQFF.

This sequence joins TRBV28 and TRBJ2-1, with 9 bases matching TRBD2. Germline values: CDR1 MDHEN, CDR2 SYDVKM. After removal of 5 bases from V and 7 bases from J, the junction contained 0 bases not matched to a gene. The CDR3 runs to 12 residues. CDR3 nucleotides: TGTGCCAGCAGTAGCGGGAGGAATGAGCAGTTCTTC. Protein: CASSSGRNEQFF. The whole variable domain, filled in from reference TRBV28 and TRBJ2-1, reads DVKVTQSSRYLVKRTGEKVFLECVQDMDHENMFWYRQDPGLGLRLIYFSYDVKMKEKGDIPEGYSVSREKKERFSLILESASTNQTSMYLCASSSGRNEQFFGPGTRLTVL.

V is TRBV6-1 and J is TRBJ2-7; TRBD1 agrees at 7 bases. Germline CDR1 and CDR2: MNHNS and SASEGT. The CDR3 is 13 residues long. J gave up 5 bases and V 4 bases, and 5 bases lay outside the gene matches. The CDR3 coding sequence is TGTGCCAGCAGTGGGATGGGACAGAACGAGCAGTACTTC. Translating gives CASSGMGQNEQYF.

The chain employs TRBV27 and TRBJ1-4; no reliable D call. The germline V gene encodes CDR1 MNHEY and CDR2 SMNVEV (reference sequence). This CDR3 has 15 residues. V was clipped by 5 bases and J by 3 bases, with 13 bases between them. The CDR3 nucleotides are TGTGCCAGCAGTCCCCGGGGTTATGCTAATGAAAAACTGTTTTTT. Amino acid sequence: CASSPRGYANEKLFF.

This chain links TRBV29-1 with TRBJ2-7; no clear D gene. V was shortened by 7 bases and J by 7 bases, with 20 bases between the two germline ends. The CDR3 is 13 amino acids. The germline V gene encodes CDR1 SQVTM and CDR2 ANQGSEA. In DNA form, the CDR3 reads TGCAGCGCCGAAGGCCCAGGCCTCTATGAGCAGTACTTC. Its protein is CSAEGPGLYEQYF.

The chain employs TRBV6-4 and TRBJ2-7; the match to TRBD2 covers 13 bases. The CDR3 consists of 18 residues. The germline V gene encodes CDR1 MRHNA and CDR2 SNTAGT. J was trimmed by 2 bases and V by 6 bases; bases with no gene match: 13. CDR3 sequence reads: CASRYPGLAGSLAYEQYF. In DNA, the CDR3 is TGTGCCAGCAGATATCCGGGACTAGCGGGATCCTTAGCCTACGAGCAGTACTTC.

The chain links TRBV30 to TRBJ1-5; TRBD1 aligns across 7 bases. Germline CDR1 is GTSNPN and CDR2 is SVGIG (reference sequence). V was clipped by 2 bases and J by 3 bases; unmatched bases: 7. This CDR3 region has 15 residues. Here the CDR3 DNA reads TGTGCCTGGAGTCCCGGGACAGCAATCAATCAGCCCCAGCATTTT. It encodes CAWSPGTAINQPQHF.

CDR3 residues: CASSFQGGIMPQHF. CDR3 nucleotides: TGTGCCAGCAGCTTTCAGGGAGGAATCATGCCCCAGCATTTT. The genes are TRBV5-6 and TRBJ1-5; D possibly corresponds to TRBD1 (5 bases). The CDR3 spans 14 residues. Per germline, CDR1 SGHDT and CDR2 YYEEEE. V was cut by 2 bases and J by 9 bases, with 15 bases left in between.

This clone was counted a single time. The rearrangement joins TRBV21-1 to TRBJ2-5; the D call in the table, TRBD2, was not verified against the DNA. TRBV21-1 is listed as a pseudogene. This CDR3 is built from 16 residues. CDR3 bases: TGTGCCAGCAGCACCTCCCGGGGGGGGCGCGGGGAGACCCAGTACTTC. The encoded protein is CASSTSRGGRGETQYF.

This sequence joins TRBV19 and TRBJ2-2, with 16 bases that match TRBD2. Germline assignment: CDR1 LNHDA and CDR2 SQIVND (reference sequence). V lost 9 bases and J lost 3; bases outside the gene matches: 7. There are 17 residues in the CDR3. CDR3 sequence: CARGLAGGPGDTGELFF. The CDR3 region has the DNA TGTGCCAGGGGACTAGCGGGAGGGCCCGGGGACACCGGGGAGCTGTTTTTT.

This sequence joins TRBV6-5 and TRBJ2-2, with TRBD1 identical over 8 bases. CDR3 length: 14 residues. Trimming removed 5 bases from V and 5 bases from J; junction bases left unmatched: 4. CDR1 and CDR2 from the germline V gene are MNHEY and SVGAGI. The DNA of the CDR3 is TGTGCCAGCAGTGGACAGGGTACGACCGGGGAGCTGTTTTTT. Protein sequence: CASSGQGTTGELFF.

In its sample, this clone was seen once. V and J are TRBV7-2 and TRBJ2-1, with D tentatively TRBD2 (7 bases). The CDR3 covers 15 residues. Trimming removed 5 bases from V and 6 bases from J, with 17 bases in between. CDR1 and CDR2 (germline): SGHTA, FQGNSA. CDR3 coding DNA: TGTGCCAGCAGCAACAGGGTGCGGGAGTTCAATGAGCAGTTCTTC. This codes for CASSNRVREFNEQFF.

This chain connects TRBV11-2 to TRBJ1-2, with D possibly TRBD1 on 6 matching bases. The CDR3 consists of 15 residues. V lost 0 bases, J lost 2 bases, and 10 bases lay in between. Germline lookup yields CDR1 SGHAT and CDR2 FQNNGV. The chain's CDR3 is CASSLEFGQNYGYTF. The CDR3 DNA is TGTGCCAGCAGCTTAGAATTCGGACAGAACTATGGCTACACCTTC.

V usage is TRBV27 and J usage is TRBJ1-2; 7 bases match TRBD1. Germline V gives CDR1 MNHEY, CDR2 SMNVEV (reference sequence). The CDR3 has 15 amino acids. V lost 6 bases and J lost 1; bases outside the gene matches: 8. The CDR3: CASRGPGTDNYGYTF. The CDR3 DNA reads TGTGCCAGCAGGGGTCCCGGGACAGATAACTATGGCTACACCTTC.

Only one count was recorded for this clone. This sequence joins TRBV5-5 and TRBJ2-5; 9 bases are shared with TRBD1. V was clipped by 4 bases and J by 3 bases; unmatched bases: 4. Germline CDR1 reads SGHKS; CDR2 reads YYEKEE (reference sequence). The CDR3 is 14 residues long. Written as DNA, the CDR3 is TGTGCCAGCAGCCAAGGGGACAGGGAAGAGACCCAGTACTTC. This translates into CASSQGDREETQYF.

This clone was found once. Here the CDR3 reads CASSYQTGTVTF. The CDR3, as DNA: TGCGCCAGCAGCTACCAGACAGGGACTGTCACCTTC. This chain links TRBV5-1 with TRBJ1-2; TRBD1 matches at 7 bases. The germline gives CDR1 SGHRS, CDR2 YFSETQ. The CDR3 sequence is 12 residues long. J lost 13 bases, V lost 3 bases, and 9 bases had no gene match. Filled out from reference TRBV5-1 and TRBJ1-2, the complete variable domain reads KAGVTQTPRYLIKTRGQQVTLSCSPISGHRSVSWYQQTPGQGLQFLFEYFSETQRNKGNFPGRFSGRQFSNSRSEMNVSTLELGDSALYLCASSYQTGTVTFGSGTRLTVV.

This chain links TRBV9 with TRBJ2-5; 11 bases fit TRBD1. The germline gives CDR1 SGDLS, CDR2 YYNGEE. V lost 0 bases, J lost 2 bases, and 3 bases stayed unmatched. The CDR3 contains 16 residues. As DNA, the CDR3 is TGTGCCAGCAGCGTAGGAGGGACAGGGGGACAAGAGACCCAGTACTTC. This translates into CASSVGGTGGQETQYF.

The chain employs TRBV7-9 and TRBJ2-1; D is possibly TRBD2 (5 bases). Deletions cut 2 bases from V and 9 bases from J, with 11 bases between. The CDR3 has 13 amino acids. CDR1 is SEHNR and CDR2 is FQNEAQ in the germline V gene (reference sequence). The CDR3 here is CASSLLGEGEQFF. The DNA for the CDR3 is TGTGCCAGCAGCTTATTAGGTGAGGGTGAGCAGTTCTTC.

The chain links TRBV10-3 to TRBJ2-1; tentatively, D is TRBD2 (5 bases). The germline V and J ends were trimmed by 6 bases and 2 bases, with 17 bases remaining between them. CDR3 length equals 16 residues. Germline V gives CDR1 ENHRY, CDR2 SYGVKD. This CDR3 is CAIRPSSDSAYNEQFF. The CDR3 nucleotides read TGTGCCATCAGGCCTAGCTCGGACTCAGCCTACAATGAGCAGTTCTTC.

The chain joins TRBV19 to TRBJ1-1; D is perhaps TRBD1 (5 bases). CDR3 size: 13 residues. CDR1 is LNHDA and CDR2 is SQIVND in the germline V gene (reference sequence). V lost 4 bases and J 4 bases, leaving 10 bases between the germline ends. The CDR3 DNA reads TGTGCCAGTAGTAACAGGATTTTCACTGAAGCTTTCTTT. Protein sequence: CASSNRIFTEAFF.

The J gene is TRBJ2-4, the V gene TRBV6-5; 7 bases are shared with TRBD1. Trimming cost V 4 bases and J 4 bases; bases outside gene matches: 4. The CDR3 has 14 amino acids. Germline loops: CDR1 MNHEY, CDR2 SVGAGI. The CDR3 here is CASSSGTVKNIQYF. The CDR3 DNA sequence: TGTGCCAGCAGTTCCGGGACAGTGAAAAACATTCAGTACTTC.

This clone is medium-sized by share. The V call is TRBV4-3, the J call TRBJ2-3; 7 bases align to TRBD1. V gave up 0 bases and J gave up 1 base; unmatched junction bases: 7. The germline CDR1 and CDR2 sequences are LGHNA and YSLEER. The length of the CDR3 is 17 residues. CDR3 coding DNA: TGCGCCAGCAGCCAAGATTTAGGGGGCTCGGGCACAGATACGCAGTATTTT. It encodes CASSQDLGGSGTDTQYF.

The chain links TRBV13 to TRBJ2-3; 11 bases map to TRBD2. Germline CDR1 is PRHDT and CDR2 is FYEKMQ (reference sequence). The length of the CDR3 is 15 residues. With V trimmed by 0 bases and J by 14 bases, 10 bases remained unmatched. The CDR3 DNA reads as TGTGCCAGCAGCTTAGGCCCATTAGCCGGGACTAGCGGGTATTTT. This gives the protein CASSLGPLAGTSGYF.

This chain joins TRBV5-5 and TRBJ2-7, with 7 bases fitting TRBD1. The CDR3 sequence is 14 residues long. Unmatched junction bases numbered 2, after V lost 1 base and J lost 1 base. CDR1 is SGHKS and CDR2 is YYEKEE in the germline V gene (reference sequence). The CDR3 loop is CASSLLGQSYEQYF. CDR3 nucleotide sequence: TGTGCCAGCAGCTTGTTGGGACAGTCCTACGAGCAGTACTTC.

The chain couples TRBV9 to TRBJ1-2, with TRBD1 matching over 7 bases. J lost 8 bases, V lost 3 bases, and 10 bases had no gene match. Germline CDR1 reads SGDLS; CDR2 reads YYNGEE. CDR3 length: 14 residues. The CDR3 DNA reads TGTGCCAGCAGCGAGGAGGGGGCAGCGCGGGGCTACACCTTC. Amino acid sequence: CASSEEGAARGYTF.

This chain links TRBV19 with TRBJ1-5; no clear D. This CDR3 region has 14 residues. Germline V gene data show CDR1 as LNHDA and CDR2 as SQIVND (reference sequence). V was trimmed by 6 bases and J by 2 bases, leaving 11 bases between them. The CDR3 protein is CASSRGKGNQPQHF. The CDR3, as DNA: TGTGCCAGTAGCCGCGGGAAGGGCAATCAGCCCCAGCATTTT.